This T cell receptor (beta chain) was sequenced during a study of human T cells and chemical hapten exposure. Time point described: patch test 3, about 24 weeks after DPC sensitization. Indicated treatment: therapeutic diphenylcyclopropenone sensitization with weekly scalp DPC. On this clonotype: Antigen unknown.

Trimming cost V 4 bases and J 4 bases; bases outside gene matches: 6. The CDR3 is 16 residues long. The germline V gene has CDR1 SGHTA and CDR2 FQGNSA. Whole-study results and caveats: Those TCRs sitting above 1 in 1000 frequency stayed the same with DPC sensitization.

In the authors' methods: Counts of TCRs in each sample centred on a median of around 100,000 and extended from approximately 20,000 to 700,000. Each CDR3 protein gets one entry after TCRdb re-called the RACE reads with MiXCR. TCRdb's processing, not the study's, gives the V and J calls here. Of about 82,000 distinct CDR3 sequences listed, 10% to 14% are singletons. The sequencing used whole blood, collected in connection with sensitization to the hapten diphenylcyclopropenone (DPC). V gene TRBV7-2 combines with J gene TRBJ1-4; 10 positions match TRBD1. This clonotype originated in a woman between 50 and 59 years old with alopecia areata. Some clones in this sample may be carry-over from other donors' samples. The DNA of the CDR3 is TGTGCCAGCAGCTCGATGGGGACAGGGGTTAATGAAAAACTGTTTTTT. As protein: CASSSMGTGVNEKLFF.